This TCR beta chain was sequenced in a study of T cells after posttransplantation cyclophosphamide. Study results and limitations: TRB clonality was highly associated with recipient CMV seropositivity and reactivation. Blood and skin or GI T cell repertoires showed limited TRB overlap. Later post-transplant blood repertoires were often dominated by donor CD8+ memory clones.

Methotrexate plus calcineurin inhibitor accompanied controls' myeloablative marrow transplants; sampling was 1 year later. The V segment lost 7 bases and the J segment 0 bases; nucleotides outside the gene matches: 11. Germline CDR1 SGHTS, CDR2 YDEGEE. The CDR3 totals 17 residues. Concerning this clone: No antigen is known for it.

Repertoires were generated with immunoSEQ multiplex PCR, while TCRdb's copy carries only in-frame clones and drops some. This table holds 19,000 or so clones, roughly 85% found once. The receptor was isolated from a female patient in her 30s who received an allogeneic stem cell transplant from an unrelated donor, was CMV-positive, and had acute and chronic GVHD. Some T cells may trace back to the graft donor. J is TRBJ2-2 and V is TRBV5-8; 8 positions agree with TRBD1. The sequenced sample was PBMCs, obtained 350 to 400 days after allogeneic stem cell transplant with calcineurin inhibitor and methotrexate. The CDR3: CASQRQGIAANTGELFF. In nucleotides, the CDR3 is TGTGCCAGCCAGAGACAGGGGATAGCGGCGAACACCGGGGAGCTGTTTTTT. The full variable domain, rest sourced from reference TRBV5-8 and TRBJ2-2, is EAGVTQSPTHLIKTRGQQATLRCSPISGHTSVYWYQQALGLGLQFLLWYDEGEERNRGNFPPRFSGRQFPNYSSELNVNALELEDSALYLCASQRQGIAANTGELFFGEGSRLTVL.